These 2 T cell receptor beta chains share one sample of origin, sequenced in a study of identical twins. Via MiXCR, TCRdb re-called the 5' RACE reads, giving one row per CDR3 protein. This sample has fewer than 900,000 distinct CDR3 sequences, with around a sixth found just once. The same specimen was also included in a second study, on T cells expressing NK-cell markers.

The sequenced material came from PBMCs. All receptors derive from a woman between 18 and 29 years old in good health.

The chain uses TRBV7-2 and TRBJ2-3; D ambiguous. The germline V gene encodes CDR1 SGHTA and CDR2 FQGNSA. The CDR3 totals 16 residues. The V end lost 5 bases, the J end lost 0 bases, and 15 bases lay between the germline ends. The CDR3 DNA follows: TGTGCCAGCAGCCCCAAGATGTGGGGAAGCACAGATACGCAGTATTTT. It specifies CASSPKMWGSTDTQYF.

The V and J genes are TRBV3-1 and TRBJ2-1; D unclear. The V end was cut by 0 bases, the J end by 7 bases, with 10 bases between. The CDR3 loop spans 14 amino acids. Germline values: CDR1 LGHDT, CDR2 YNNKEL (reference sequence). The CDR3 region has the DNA TGTGCCAGCAGCCAAGATGATAGTGGGAATGAGCAGTTCTTC. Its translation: CASSQDDSGNEQFF.